This T cell receptor beta chain came from a study of Ad26.COV2.S vaccination and SARS-CoV-2 variants. Some clones are missing from TCRdb's copy, which holds only in-frame ones; the method was immunoSEQ multiplex PCR. The sample has roughly 350,000 clones, roughly 89% seen once. Treatment meaning: about 20 received Ad26.COV2.S at low or high dose, single or two shots; about 5 received placebo; per-sample allocation not given. Sample collection was performed on day 63 after the first vaccine or placebo injection. The CDR3 loop spans 16 amino acids. With V trimmed by 0 bases and J by 1 base, 2 bases remained unmatched. The germline V gene has CDR1 SGHNT and CDR2 YYREEE (reference sequence).

This TCR came from a person between 18 and 65 years old who received the Ad26.COV2.S COVID-19 vaccine or a placebo. V is TRBV5-4 and J is TRBJ2-3, with TRBD1 matching over 10 bases. Sample: peripheral blood, taken in a trial of Ad26.COV2.S vaccine versus placebo. The CDR3 region has the DNA TGTGCCAGCAGCTTGGCTGGACAGGGGGGCACAGATACGCAGTATTTT. It is translated as CASSLAGQGGTDTQYF.